The present entry profiles one T cell receptor (beta chain) with its context. These data originate in a study of blood T cell repertoires in COVID-19. Only in-frame clones appear in the TCRdb table, and some are missing; sequencing was by immunoSEQ multiplex PCR. The sample carries about 200,000 clones, approximately 82% recorded once. In germline, CDR1 is SGHNT, CDR2 YYREEE (reference sequence). V was pared by 1 base and J by 4 bases, with 17 bases between. This CDR3 contains 16 residues. The sequenced material came from peripheral blood. The chain recombines TRBV5-4 with TRBJ1-1; D is possibly TRBD1 (6 bases). The sequence was obtained from a human donor with acute or convalescent COVID-19. The donor label of this sample is uncertain. CDR3 in DNA: TGTGCCAGCAGCTTGATATCCCGGCAGACAGGCACTGAAGCTTTCTTT. Encoded protein: CASSLISRQTGTEAFF.